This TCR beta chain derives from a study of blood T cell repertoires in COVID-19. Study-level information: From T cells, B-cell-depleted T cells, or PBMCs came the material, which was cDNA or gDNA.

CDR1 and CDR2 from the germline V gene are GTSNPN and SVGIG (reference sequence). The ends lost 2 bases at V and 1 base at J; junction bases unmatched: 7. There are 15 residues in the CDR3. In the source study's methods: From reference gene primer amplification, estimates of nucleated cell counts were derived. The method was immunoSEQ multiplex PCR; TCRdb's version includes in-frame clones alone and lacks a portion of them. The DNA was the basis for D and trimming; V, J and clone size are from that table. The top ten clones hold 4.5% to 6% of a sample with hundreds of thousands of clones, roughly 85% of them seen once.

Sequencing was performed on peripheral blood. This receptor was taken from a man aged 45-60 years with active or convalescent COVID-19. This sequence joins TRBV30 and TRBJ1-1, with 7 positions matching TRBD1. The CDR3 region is CAWSPTGQRNTEAFF. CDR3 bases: TGTGCCTGGAGTCCCACGGGACAGAGGAACACTGAAGCTTTCTTT.